The present T cell receptor beta chain was sequenced within a study of T cells in tumors after PD-1 blockade. Study-level information: No patient had prior checkpoint blockade, systemic immunosuppression, or radiotherapy within 4 weeks. Daily vismodegib 150 mg continued in a subset of anti-PD-1-treated patients. General study points: Roughly two fifths of tumor TCR clonotypes were also found in blood.

The CDR3 is 16 amino acids. Germline V gene lookup returns CDR1 LGHDT and CDR2 YNNKEL (reference sequence). Between the trimmed V and J ends, which lost 1 base and 2 bases, there was a span of 13 bases. Libraries were prepared by immunoSEQ multiplex PCR; TCRdb keeps only in-frame clonotypes and omits some of them. The sample has fewer than 55,000 clones, 81% seen once; the top ten hold 4% to 5%. Remarks on this clone: The antigen remains undetermined.

The receptor's source is a human donor with basal cell carcinoma. Sequences were derived from PBMCs, sampled before anti-PD-1 treatment. The gene calls are TRBV3-1 (or the pseudogene TRBV3-2) and TRBJ2-3; D gene ambiguous. CDR3 nucleotide sequence: TGTGCCAGCAGCCAAGTTCTAGGGAAATTCACAGATACGCAGTATTTT. Residues: CASSQVLGKFTDTQYF.